The clone carrying this TCR beta chain was seen at least ten times. This CDR3 has 17 amino acids. From germline, CDR1 is SGHRS and CDR2 YFSETQ. Trimming removed 3 bases from V and 0 bases from J; junction bases left unmatched: 11. These data originate in a study of T-cell reconstitution after alpha-beta-depleted transplantation in children. Researchers prepared the TCRbeta library using unique molecular identifiers, the study reports. TCRdb re-derived calls from the PCR reads in MiXCR, one entry per CDR3 protein. The sample lists 200,000 to 250,000 distinct CDR3 sequences, around 10% occurring once. The rearrangement links TRBV5-1 to TRBJ2-5, with 7 bases that match TRBD1. Material: PBMCs from the stem cell graft donor, obtained from the stem cell graft. The source of this sequence is a human donor who donated a stem cell graft to a child with acute lymphoblastic leukemia. Here the CDR3 reads CASSYGTARTYQETQYF. DNA for the CDR3: TGCGCCAGCAGCTACGGGACAGCCAGAACCTACCAAGAGACCCAGTACTTC.